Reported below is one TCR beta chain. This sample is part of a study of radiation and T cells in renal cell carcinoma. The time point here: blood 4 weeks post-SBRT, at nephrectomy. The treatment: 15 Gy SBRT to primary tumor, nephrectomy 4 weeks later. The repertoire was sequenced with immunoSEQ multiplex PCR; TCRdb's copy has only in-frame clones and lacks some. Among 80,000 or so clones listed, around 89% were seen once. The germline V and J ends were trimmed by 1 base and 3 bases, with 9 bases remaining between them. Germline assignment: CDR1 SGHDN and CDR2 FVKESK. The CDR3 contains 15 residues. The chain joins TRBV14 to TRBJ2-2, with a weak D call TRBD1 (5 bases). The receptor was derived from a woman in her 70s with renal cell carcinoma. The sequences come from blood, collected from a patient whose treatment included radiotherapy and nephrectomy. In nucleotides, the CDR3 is TGTGCCAGCAGCCAAGTGACAGCTTACACCGGGGAGCTGTTTTTT. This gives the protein CASSQVTAYTGELFF.